The entry below describes one T cell receptor (beta chain). Its specificity is unknown. Germline lookup yields CDR1 WSHSY and CDR2 SAAADI. The CDR3 sequence is 13 residues long. V was pared by 7 bases and J by 4 bases, with 13 bases between. The record originates from a study of OX40 agonist ivuxolimab in advanced cancers. Study-wide background: Prior checkpoint blockade (anti-PD-1, anti-PD-L1 or anti-CTLA-4) was permitted; 35% to 50% had it. Study-wide points: Clonal expansion among partial responders at 0.1-3.0 mg/kg ranked near the lowest.

Data came from immunoSEQ multiplex PCR; TCRdb stores just in-frame clones and leaves some out. This repertoire shows roughly 83,000 clones, 65% to 85% found once; its top ten account for around 6.6%. The receptor comes from an adult with an advanced solid tumor such as melanoma, head and neck, liver or kidney cancer. The rearrangement joins TRBV10-2 to TRBJ1-1; D not resolved. The sequencing here drew on CD4+ or CD8+ T cells sorted from blood, taken in a trial of the OX40 agonist ivuxolimab. The CDR3 loop is CASNMGPSTEAFF. In nucleotides, the CDR3 is TGCGCCAGCAATATGGGCCCCTCCACTGAAGCTTTCTTT.